The entry that follows covers one T cell receptor (beta chain) sequence. CDR3 size: 12 residues. V lost 5 bases, J lost 6 bases, and 10 bases lay in between. This entry is derived from a study of T cell repertoires in cytomegalovirus infection. TCRdb passed the reads through MiXCR, listing each CDR3 protein once. The sample consists of about 490,000 distinct CDR3 sequences, about 30% of them appearing once. The sequenced sample consisted of PBMCs. This chain joins TRBV12-3 or TRBV12-4 and TRBJ1-1; possible D gene TRBD1, 6 bases. The clonotype comes from a human donor in good health (CMV status not recorded). Some clones in this sample may be carry-over from other donors' samples. CDR3 loop: CASSRDRSEAFF. The CDR3 DNA reads TGTGCCAGCAGTCGAGACAGGTCTGAAGCTTTCTTT.